This TCR beta chain was identified during a study of OX40 agonist ivuxolimab in advanced cancers. Blood got drawn at baseline, again on cycle 4 day 1, and then on cycle 7 day 1. Sequencing used immunoSEQ multiplex PCR; TCRdb keeps in-frame clones, though not all of them. The table shows roughly 70,000 clones, with 89% occurring only once. J gave up 9 bases and V 3 bases, and 5 bases lay outside the gene matches. This CDR3 region has 14 residues. Germline assignment: CDR1 LNHDA and CDR2 SQIVND (reference sequence). The sample here was CD4+ or CD8+ T cells sorted from blood, taken in a trial of the OX40 agonist ivuxolimab. The TCR comes from an adult with an advanced solid tumor such as melanoma, head and neck, liver or kidney cancer. The chain joins TRBV19 to TRBJ1-4; 9 bases fit TRBD1. The CDR3 DNA reads as TGTGCCAGTAGTATCGCTGGGACAGGGAAAAAACTGTTTTTT. Translation gives CASSIAGTGKKLFF.